The clone carrying this T cell receptor (beta chain) appeared a few times. The antigen is undetermined. The same CDR3 also results from other DNA sequences found in this sample. The record originates from a study of shared clonotypes between healthy human individuals. Looking at the study overall: Aged 18 to 49, the donors were two women and a few men. For every donor, three CD4 naive, three CD4 memory, two CD8 naive and one CD8 memory plates were used. Study findings and constraints: The study's rarefaction showed incomplete sorted-subset sequencing despite large depth.

CDR1 is SGHRS and CDR2 is YFSETQ in the germline V gene. With 4 bases clipped from V and 3 bases from J, the junction kept 2 bases outside the gene matches. The CDR3 is made up of 15 amino acids. Clones were read by immunoSEQ multiplex PCR, and TCRdb kept only the in-frame ones, dropping some. This table has over 1.4 million clones, over 95% appearing once. The chain employs TRBV5-1 and TRBJ2-5; 14 bases line up with TRBD2. This TCR came from a man aged 25-40 years in good health. The source material was naive CD4+ T cells sorted from blood. The subset: CD45RA+ positively selected. The CDR3, as DNA: TGCGCCAGCAGCAGGGGACTAGCGGGAGAAGAGACCCAGTACTTC. Translation gives CASSRGLAGEETQYF.